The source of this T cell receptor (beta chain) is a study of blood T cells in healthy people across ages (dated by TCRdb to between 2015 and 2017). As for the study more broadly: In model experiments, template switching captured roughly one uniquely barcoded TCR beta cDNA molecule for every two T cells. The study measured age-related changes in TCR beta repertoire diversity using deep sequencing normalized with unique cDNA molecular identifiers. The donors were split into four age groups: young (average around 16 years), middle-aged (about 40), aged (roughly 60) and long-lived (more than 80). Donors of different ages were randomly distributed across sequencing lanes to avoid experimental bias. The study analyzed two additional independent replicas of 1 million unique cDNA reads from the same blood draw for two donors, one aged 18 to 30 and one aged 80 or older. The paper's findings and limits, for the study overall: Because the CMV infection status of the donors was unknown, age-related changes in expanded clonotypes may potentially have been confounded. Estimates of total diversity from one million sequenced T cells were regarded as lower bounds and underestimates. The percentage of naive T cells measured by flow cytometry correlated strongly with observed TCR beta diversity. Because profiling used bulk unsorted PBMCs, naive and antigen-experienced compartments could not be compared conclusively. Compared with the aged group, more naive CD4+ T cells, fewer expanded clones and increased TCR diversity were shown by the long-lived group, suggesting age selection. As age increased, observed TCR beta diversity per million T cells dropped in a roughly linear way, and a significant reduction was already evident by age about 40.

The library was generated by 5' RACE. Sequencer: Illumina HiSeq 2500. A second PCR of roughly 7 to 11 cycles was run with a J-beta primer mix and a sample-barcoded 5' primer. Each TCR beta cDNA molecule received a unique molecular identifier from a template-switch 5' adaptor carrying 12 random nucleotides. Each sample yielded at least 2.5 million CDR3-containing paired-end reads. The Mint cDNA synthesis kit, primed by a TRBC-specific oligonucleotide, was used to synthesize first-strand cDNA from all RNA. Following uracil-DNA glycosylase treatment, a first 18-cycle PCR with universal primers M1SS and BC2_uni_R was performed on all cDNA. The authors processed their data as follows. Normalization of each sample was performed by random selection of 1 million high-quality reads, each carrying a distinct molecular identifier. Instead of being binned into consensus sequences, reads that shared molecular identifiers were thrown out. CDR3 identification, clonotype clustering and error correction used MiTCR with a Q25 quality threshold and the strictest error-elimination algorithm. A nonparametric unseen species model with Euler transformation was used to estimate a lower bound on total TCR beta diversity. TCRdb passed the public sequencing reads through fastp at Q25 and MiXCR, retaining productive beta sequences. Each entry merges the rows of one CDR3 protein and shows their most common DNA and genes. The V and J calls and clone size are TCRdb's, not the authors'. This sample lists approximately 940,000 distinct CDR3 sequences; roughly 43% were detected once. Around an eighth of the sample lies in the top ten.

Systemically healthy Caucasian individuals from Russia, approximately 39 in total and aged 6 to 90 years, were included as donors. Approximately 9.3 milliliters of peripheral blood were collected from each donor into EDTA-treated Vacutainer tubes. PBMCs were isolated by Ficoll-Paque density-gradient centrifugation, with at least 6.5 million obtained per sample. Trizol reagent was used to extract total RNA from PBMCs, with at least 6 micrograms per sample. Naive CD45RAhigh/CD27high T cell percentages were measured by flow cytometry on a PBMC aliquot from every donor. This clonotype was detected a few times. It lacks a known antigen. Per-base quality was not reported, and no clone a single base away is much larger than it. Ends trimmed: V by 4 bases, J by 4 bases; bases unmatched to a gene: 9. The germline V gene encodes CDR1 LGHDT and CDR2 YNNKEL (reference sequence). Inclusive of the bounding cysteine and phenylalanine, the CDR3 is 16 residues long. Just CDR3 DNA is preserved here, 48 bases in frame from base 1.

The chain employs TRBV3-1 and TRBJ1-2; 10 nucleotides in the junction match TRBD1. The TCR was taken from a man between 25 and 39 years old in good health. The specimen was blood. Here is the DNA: TGTGCCAGCAGCCCGGGGACAGGGGCGATTTCCTATGGCTACACCTTC. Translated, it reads CASSPGTGAISYGYTF.